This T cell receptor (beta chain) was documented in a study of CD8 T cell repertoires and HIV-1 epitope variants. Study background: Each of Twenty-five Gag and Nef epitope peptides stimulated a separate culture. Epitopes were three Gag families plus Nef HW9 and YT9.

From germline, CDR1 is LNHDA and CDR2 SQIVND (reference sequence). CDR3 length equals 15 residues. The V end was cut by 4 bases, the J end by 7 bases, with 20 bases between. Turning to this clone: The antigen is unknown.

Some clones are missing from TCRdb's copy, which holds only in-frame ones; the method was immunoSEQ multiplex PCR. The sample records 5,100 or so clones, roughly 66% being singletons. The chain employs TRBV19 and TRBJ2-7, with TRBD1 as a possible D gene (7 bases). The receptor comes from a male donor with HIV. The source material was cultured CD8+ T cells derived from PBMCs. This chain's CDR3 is CASSSSGDSAREQYF. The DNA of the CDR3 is TGTGCCAGTAGTAGTTCGGGGGACAGCGCTAGGGAGCAGTACTTC.